These T cell receptor beta chains were read from a single sample in a study of cytomegalovirus exposure and HLA in healthy donors. Assay used: immunoSEQ multiplex PCR; TCRdb lists only in-frame clones, some missing. The sample yields about 200,000 clones, approximately 83% seen once. Sequenced sample: PBMCs. These receptors all stem from a boy aged 2 to 9 in good health and CMV-seronegative. Both conserved end residues are trimmed from each CDR3. Each record gives: J gene, V gene, CDR3 protein.

>TRBJ1-2|TRBV5-4
ASSSKTGSAVYGYT
>TRBJ2-2|TRBV27
ASSNAGGGGELF
>TRBJ1-3|TRBV13
ASSLRGNTIY
>TRBJ2-7|TRBV7-9
ASSLVGGAAYEQY
>TRBJ1-2|TRBV7-9
ASSSTNLYGYT
>TRBJ2-3|TRBV6-1
ASSYAGEDTQY
>TRBJ2-3|TRBV4-1
ASSQGGEQGADHTQY
>TRBJ2-1|TRBV10-3
AISEWLAGHNEQF
>TRBJ1-1|TRBV19
ATTGTGDTEAF
>TRBJ2-3|TRBV19
ATLAGGRVTDTQY
>TRBJ1-1|TRBV18
ASSPTENTEAF
>TRBJ1-2|TRBV7-9
ASSSLRGGGNYGYT
>TRBJ2-7|TRBV5-1
ASSPGSGGAYEQY
>TRBJ2-7|TRBV19
ASSIATGTSYEQY
>TRBJ2-6|TRBV11-2
ASSSPRLAGVSGANVLT
>TRBJ2-5|TRBV19
ASSPDRDQETQY
>TRBJ2-7|TRBV30
AWSGGVYEQY
>TRBJ2-1|TRBV4-1
ASSQSLFLNSYNEQF
>TRBJ2-3|TRBV1
TSSCPGGTQY
>TRBJ2-3|TRBV7-9
ASRIGTTDTQY
>TRBJ1-5|TRBV19
ASSIDRDSNQPQH
>TRBJ2-2|TRBV7-2
ASSLAGGITGELF